Each of the 7 T cell receptor beta chains below was sequenced from the same sample in a study of CD8+ T cells in alopecia areata. Extracted RNA was reverse transcribed into cDNA, the sequencing template. The method was immunoSEQ multiplex PCR; TCRdb's version includes in-frame clones alone and lacks a portion of them. The sample lists almost 250,000 clones, about two thirds seen once, with 1% to 1.5% in the top ten. The specimen comprised CD4+ T cells sorted from blood, sampled at week 0. The source of these receptors is a human donor with alopecia areata.

The chain recombines TRBV30 with TRBJ2-6; D call uncertain. The CDR3 runs to 14 residues. CDR1 and CDR2 (germline): GTSNPN, SVGIG (reference sequence). Trimming pared 2 bases from V and 2 bases from J, leaving 7 bases between. CDR3 amino acids: CAWSFDAGANVLTF. CDR3 bases: TGTGCCTGGAGTTTTGACGCTGGGGCCAACGTCCTGACTTTC.

The chain employs TRBV9 and TRBJ2-3, with TRBD1 as a possible D gene (5 bases). Germline CDR1 and CDR2: SGDLS and YYNGEE. The CDR3 is 14 residues long. The V end lost 3 bases, the J end lost 2 bases, and 10 bases lay between the germline ends. The CDR3 bases are TGTGCCAGCAGCGCGGACATTCTCACAGATACGCAGTATTTT. Translating it yields CASSADILTDTQYF.

In this sample, this clone turned up a few times. The CDR3 reads CSVKRTGGIYEQYF. As DNA, the CDR3 is TGCAGCGTGAAACGGACAGGGGGCATCTACGAGCAGTACTTC. This chain uses TRBV29-1 with TRBJ2-7; TRBD1 matches 11 bases. Losses at the gene ends were 6 bases for V and 3 bases for J; bases not matched to a gene: 7. In germline, CDR1 is SQVTM, CDR2 ANQGSEA. This CDR3 contains 14 residues.

The chain combines TRBV9 with TRBJ2-3; TRBD2 aligns across 14 bases. This CDR3 has 16 residues. V lost 4 bases to trimming and J lost 4 bases; unmatched junction nucleotides: 5. Looked up from germline, CDR1 is SGDLS and CDR2 is YYNGEE. The CDR3 sequence: CASSNRLAGGSDTQYF. The CDR3 nucleotides are TGTGCCAGCAGCAACCGACTAGCGGGGGGGTCAGATACGCAGTATTTT.

This chain links TRBV14 with TRBJ2-3, with 10 positions matching TRBD2. The CDR3 sequence is 16 residues long. The V segment lost 4 bases and the J segment 6 bases; nucleotides outside the gene matches: 10. Germline-derived CDR1 and CDR2 are SGHDN and FVKESK. The DNA for the CDR3 is TGTGCCAGCAGCCCTTATCTAGCGGGGGCAGCGGATACGCAGTATTTT. Its translation: CASSPYLAGAADTQYF.

The chain employs TRBV11-1 and TRBJ2-7; 7 bases line up with TRBD2. The germline CDR1 and CDR2 sequences are SGHAT and FQDESV (reference sequence). CDR3 size: 12 residues. J gave up 8 bases and V 5 bases, and 6 bases lay outside the gene matches. Written as DNA, the CDR3 is TGTGCCAGCAGCCCGGGAGCGGGACAGCAGTACTTC. Its translation: CASSPGAGQQYF.

The chain is built from TRBV30 and TRBJ1-5, with D unclear. CDR1 GTSNPN and CDR2 SVGIG come from the germline V gene (reference sequence). The CDR3 has 13 residues. With 2 bases removed from V and 0 bases from J, the gap between germline ends came to 5 bases. CDR3 in amino acids: CAWSRVSNQPQHF. The CDR3 DNA follows: TGTGCCTGGAGTCGGGTTAGCAATCAGCCCCAGCATTTT.